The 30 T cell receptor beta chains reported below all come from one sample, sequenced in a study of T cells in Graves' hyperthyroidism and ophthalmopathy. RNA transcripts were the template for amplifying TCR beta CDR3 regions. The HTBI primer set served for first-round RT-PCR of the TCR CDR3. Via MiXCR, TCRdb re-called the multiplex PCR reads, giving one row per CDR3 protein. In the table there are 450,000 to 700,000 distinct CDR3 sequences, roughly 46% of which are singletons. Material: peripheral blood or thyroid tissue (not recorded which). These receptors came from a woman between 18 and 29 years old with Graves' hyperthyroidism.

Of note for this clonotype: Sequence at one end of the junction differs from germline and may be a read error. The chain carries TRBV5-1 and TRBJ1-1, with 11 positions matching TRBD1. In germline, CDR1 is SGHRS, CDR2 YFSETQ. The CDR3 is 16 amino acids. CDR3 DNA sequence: TGCGCCAGCAGCCCTGGAGGGACAGGGGGTGAGGCTGAAGCTTCCTTT. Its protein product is CASSPGGTGGEAEASF. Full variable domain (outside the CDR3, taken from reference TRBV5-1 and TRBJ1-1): KAGVTQTPRYLIKTRGQQVTLSCSPISGHRSVSWYQQTPGQGLQFLFEYFSETQRNKGNFPGRFSGRQFSNSRSEMNVSTLELGDSALYLCASSPGGTGGEAEASFGQGTRLTVV.

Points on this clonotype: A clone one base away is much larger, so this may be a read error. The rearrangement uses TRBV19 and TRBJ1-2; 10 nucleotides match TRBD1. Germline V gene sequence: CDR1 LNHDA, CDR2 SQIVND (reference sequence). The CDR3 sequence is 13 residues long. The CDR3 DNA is TGTGCCACCTTTGACAGGGGGCCCTATGGCAACACCTTC. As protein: CATFDRGPYGNTF. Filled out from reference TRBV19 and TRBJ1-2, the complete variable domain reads DGGITQSPKYLFRKEGQNVTLSCEQNLNHDAMYWYRQDPGQGLRLIYYSQIVNDFQKGDIAEGYSVSREKKESFPLTVTSAQKNPTAFYLCATFDRGPYGNTFGSGTRLTVV.

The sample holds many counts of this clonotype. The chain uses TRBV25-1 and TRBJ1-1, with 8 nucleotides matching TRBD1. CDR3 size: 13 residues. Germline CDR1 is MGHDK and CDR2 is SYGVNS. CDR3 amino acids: CVPRTGSGTEAFF. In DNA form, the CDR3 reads TGTGTTCCACGGACAGGGTCGGGCACTGAAGCTTTCTTT.

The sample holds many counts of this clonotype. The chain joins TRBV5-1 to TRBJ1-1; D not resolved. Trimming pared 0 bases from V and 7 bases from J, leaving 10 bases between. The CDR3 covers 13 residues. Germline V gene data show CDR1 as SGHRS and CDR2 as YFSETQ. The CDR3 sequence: CASSLDEYGEAFF. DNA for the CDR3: TGCGCCAGCAGCTTGGATGAGTACGGTGAAGCTTTCTTT.

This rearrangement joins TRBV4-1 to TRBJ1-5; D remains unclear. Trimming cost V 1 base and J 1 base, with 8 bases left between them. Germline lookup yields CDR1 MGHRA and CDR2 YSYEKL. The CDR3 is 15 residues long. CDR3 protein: CASSQGGLSNQPQHF. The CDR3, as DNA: TGCGCCAGCAGCCAAGGTGGTTTGAGCAATCAGCCCCAGCATTTT.

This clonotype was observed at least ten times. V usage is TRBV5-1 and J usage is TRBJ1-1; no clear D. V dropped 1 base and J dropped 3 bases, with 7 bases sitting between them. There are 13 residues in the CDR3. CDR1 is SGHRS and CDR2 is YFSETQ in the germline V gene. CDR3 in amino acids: CASSLNLDTEAFF. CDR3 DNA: TGCGCCAGCAGCTTGAATTTGGACACTGAAGCTTTCTTT.

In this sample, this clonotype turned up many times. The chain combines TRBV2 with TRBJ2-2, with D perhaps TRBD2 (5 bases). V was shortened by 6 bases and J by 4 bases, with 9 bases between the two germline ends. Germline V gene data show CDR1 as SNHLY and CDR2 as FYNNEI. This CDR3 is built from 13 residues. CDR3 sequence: CASSTSFTGELFF. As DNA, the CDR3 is TGTGCCAGCAGCACTAGTTTCACCGGGGAGCTGTTTTTT.

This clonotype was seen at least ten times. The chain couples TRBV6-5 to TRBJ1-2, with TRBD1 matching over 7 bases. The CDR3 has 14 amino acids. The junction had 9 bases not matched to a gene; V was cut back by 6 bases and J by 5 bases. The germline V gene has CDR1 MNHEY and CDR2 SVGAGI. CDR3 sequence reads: CASRMDRINYGYTF. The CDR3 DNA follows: TGTGCCAGCAGAATGGACAGGATTAATTATGGCTACACCTTC.

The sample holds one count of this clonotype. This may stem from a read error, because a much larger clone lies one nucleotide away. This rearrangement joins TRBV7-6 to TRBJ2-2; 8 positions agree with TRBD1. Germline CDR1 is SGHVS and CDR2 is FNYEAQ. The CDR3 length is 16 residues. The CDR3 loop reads CASRSTPGGATGALFF. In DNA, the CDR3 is TGTGCCAGCAGAAGTACCCCAGGGGGCGCCACCGGGGCGCTGTTTTTT.

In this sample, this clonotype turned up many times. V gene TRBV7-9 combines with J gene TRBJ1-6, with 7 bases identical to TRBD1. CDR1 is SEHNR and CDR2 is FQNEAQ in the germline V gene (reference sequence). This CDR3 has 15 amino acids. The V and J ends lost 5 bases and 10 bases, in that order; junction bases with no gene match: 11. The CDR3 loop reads CASSVGTVGRSPLHF. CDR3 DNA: TGTGCCAGCAGCGTAGGGACAGTGGGACGGTCACCCCTCCACTTT. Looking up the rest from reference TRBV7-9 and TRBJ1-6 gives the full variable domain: DTGVSQNPRHKITKRGQNVTFRCDPISEHNRLYWYRQTLGQGPEFLTYFQNEAQLEKSRLLSDRFSAERPKGSFSTLEIQRTEQGDSAMYLCASSVGTVGRSPLHFGNGTRLTVT.

For the CDR3, the DNA is TGCGCCAGCAGTTTCCTATACCAAGAGACCCAGTACTTC. Translating gives CASSFLYQETQYF. This chain joins TRBV5-1 and TRBJ2-5; no clear D gene. V was cut by 5 bases and J by 0 bases, with 8 bases left in between. The germline gives CDR1 SGHRS, CDR2 YFSETQ. The CDR3 runs to 13 residues.

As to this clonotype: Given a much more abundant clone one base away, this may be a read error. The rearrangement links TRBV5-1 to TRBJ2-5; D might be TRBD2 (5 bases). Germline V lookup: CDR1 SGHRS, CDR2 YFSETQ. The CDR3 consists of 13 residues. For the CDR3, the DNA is TGCGCCAGCAGCTTGGCTAGCAAAGAGGCCCAGTACTTC. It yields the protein CASSLASKEAQYF. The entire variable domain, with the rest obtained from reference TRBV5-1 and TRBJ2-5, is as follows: KAGVTQTPRYLIKTRGQQVTLSCSPISGHRSVSWYQQTPGQGLQFLFEYFSETQRNKGNFPGRFSGRQFSNSRSEMNVSTLELGDSALYLCASSLASKEAQYFGPGTRLLVL.

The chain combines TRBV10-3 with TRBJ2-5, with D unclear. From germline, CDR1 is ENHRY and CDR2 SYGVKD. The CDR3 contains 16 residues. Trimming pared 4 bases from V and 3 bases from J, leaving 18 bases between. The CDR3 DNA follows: TGTGCCATCAGTGGACGGGCTGCGGCAGTTAAAGAGACCCAGTACTTC. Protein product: CAISGRAAAVKETQYF.

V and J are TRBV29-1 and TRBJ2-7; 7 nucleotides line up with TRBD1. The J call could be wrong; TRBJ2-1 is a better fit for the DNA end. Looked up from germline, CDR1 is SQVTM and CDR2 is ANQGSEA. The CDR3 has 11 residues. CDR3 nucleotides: TGCAGCGAGGGGACAGCCGGTGAGCAGTTCTTC. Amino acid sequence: CSEGTAGEQFF.

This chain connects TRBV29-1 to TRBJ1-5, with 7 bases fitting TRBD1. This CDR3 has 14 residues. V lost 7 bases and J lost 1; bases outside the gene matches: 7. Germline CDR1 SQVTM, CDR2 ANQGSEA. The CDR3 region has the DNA TGCAGCGCTCGGAAGGGGGCAAGCAATCAGCCCCAGCATTTT. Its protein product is CSARKGASNQPQHF.

CDR3 sequence reads: CASSRRTRVRQETQYF. The CDR3 nucleotides are TGTGCCAGCAGCCGGAGGACTAGGGTGAGGCAAGAGACCCAGTACTTC. V gene TRBV7-8 combines with J gene TRBJ2-5, with 7 bases that match TRBD2. Germline trimming cut 5 bases from V and 2 bases from J; bases unmatched to any gene: 11. Germline values: CDR1 SGHVS, CDR2 FQNEAQ. The CDR3 covers 16 residues.

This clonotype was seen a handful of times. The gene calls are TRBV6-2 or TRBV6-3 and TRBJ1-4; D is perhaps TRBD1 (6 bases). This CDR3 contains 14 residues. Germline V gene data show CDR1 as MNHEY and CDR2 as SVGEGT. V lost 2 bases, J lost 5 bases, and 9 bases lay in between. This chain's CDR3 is CASSYQGINEKLFF. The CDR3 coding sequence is TGTGCCAGCAGTTACCAGGGGATAAATGAAAAACTGTTTTTT.

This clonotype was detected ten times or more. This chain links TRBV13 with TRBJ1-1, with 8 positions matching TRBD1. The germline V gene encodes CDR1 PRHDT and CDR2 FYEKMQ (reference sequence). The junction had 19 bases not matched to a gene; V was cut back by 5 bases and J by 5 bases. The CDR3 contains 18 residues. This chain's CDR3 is CASSLRTGRYPIRTEAFF. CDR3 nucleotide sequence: TGTGCCAGCAGCCTAAGGACAGGGAGGTATCCTATTCGGACTGAAGCTTTCTTT.

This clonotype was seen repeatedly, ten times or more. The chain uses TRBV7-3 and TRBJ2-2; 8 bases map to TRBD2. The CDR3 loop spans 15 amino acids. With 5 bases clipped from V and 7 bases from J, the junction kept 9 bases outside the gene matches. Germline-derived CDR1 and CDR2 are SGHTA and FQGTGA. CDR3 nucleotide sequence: TGTGCCAGCAGCACGCCGGGACTAGGACTCGGGGAGCTGTTTTTT. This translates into CASSTPGLGLGELFF.

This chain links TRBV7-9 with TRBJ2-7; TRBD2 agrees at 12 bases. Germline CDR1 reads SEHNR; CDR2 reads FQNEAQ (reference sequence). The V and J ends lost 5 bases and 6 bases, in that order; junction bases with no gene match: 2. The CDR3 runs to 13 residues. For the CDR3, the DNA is TGTGCCAGCAGCAGACTAGCGGGAGCCGAGCAGTACTTC. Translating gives CASSRLAGAEQYF.

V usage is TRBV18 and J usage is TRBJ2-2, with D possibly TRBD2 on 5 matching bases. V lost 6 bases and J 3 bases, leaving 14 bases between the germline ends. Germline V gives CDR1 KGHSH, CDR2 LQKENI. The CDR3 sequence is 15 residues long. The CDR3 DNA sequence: TGTGCCAGCTCCGCGGGTAGGGCGGACACCGGGGAGCTGTTTTTT. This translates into CASSAGRADTGELFF.

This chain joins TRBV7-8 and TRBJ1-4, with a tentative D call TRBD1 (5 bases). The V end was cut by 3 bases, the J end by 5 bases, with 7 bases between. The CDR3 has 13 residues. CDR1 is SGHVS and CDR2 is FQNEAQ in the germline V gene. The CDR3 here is CASSFTGNEKLFF. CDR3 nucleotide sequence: TGTGCCAGCAGCTTTACAGGAAATGAAAAACTGTTTTTT.

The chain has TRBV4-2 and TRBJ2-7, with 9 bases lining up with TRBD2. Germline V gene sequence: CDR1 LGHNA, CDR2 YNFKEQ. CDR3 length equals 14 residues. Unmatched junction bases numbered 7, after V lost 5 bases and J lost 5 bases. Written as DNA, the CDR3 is TGTGCCAGCAGCTTGGTAGCGGGAGAAAACGAGCAGTACTTC. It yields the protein CASSLVAGENEQYF.

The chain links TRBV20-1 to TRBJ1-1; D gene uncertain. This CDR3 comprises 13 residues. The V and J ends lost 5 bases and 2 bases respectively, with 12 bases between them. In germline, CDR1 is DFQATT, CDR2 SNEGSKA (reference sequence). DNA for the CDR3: TGCAGTGCTGTAATCCAAGTCAACACTGAAGCTTTCTTT. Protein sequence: CSAVIQVNTEAFF.

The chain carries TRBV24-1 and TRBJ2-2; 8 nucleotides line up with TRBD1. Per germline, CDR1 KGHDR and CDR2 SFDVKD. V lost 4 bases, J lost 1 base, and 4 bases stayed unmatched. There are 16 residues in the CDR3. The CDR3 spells CATSDTTGVNTGELFF. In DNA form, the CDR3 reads TGTGCCACCAGTGACACGACAGGGGTGAACACCGGGGAGCTGTTTTTT.

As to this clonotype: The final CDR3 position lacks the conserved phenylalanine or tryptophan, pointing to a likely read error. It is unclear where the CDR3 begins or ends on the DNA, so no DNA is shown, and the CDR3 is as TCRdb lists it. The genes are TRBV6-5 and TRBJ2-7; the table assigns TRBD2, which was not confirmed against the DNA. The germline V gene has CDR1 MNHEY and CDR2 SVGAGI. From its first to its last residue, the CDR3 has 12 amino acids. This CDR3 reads CASSYPTTSGNT.

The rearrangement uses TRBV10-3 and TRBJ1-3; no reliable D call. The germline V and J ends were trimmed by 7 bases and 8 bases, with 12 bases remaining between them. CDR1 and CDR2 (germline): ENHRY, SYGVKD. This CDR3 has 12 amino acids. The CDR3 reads CAITGERDTIYF. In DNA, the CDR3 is TGTGCCATCACTGGGGAGAGGGACACCATATATTTT.

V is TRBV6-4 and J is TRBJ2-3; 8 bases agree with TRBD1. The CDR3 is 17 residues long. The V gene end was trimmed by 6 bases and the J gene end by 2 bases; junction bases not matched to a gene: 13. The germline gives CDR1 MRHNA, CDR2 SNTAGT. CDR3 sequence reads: CASSEESGTGATDTQYF. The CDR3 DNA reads TGTGCCAGCAGCGAGGAATCCGGGACAGGAGCCACAGATACGCAGTATTTT.

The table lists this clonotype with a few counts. CDR3 amino acids: CSARDPFTSGRADTLYEQYF. CDR3 bases: TGCAGTGCTAGAGATCCCTTCACTAGCGGGAGGGCCGATACCTTATACGAGCAGTACTTC. This chain connects TRBV20-1 to TRBJ2-7; 13 positions match TRBD2. The CDR3 covers 20 residues. Germline V CDR1 and CDR2: DFQATT, SNEGSKA (reference sequence). The V gene end was trimmed by 0 bases and the J gene end by 4 bases; junction bases not matched to a gene: 18.

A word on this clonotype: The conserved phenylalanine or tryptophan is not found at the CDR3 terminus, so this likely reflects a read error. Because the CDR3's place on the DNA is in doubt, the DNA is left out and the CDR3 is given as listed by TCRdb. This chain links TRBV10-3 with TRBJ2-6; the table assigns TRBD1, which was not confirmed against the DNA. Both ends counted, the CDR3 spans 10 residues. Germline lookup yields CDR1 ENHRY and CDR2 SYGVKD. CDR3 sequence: CASSPSFPGT.